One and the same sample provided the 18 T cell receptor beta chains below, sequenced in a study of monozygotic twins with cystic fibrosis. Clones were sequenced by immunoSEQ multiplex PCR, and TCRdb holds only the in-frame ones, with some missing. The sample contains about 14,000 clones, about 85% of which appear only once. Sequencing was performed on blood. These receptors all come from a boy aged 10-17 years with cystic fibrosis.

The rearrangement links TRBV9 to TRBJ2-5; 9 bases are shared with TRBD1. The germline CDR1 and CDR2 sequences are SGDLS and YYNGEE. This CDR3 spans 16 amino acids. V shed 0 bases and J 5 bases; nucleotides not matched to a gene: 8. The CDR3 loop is CASSVDRGRLVETQYF. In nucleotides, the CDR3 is TGTGCCAGCAGCGTAGACAGGGGGCGTTTAGTTGAGACCCAGTACTTC.

The CDR3 DNA sequence: TGTGCCAGCTCACCAGGAACAGCCAACACCGGGGAGCTGTTTTTT. This translates into CASSPGTANTGELFF. The chain employs TRBV18 and TRBJ2-2; the D is unclear. CDR1 KGHSH and CDR2 LQKENI come from the germline V gene. Deletions cut 2 bases from V and 2 bases from J, with 9 bases between. CDR3 size: 15 residues.

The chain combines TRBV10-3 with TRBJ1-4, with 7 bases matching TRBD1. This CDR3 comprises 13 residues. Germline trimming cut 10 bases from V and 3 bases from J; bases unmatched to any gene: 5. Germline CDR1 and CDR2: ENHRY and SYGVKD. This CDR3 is CASRQGPNEKLFF. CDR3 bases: TGTGCCAGCCGACAGGGCCCTAATGAAAAACTGTTTTTT.

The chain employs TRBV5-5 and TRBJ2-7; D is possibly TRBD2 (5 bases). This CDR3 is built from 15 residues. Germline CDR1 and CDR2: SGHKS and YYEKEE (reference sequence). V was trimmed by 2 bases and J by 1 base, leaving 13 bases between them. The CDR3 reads CASSFRAEDSYEQYF. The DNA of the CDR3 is TGTGCCAGCAGCTTTAGGGCGGAGGATTCCTACGAGCAGTACTTC.

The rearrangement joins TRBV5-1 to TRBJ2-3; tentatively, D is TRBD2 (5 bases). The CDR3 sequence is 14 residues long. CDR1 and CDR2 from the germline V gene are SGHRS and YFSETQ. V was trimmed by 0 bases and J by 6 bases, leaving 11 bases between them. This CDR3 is CASSLAGSGDTQYF. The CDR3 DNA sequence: TGCGCCAGCAGCTTGGCTGGGAGTGGTGATACGCAGTATTTT.

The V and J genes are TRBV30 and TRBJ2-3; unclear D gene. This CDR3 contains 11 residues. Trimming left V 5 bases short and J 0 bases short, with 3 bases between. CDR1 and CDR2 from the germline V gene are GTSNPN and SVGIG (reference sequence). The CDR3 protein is CAWGSTDTQYF. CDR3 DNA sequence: TGTGCCTGGGGTAGCACAGATACGCAGTATTTT.

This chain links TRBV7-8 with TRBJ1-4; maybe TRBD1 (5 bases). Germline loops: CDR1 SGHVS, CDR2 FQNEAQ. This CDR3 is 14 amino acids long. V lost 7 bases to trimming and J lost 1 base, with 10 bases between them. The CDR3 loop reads CASTPGVTNEKLFF. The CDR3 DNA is TGTGCCAGCACCCCGGGGGTAACTAATGAAAAACTGTTTTTT. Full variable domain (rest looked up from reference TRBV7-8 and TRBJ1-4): GAGVSQSPRYKVAKRGQDVALRCDPISGHVSLFWYQQALGQGPEFLTYFQNEAQLDKSGLPSDRFFAERPEGSVSTLKIQRTQQEDSAVYLCASTPGVTNEKLFFGSGTQLSVL.

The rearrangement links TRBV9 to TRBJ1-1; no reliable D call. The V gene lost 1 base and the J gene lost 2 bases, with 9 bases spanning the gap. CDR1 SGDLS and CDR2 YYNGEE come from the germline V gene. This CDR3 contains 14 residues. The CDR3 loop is CASSVMGGNTEAFF. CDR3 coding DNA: TGTGCCAGCAGCGTAATGGGCGGCAACACTGAAGCTTTCTTT.

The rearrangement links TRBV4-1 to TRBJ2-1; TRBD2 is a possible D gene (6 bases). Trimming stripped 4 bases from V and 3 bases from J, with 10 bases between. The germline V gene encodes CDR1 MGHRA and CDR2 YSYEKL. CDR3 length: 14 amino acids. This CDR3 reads CASSRDWSYNEQFF. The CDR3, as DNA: TGCGCCAGCAGCCGGGACTGGAGCTACAATGAGCAGTTCTTC.

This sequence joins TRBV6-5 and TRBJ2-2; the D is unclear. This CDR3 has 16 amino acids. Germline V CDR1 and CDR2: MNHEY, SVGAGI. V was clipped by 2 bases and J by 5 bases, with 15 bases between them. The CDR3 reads CASSYGVRSSTGELFF. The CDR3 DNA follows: TGTGCCAGCAGTTACGGCGTGCGGTCGTCTACCGGGGAGCTGTTTTTT.

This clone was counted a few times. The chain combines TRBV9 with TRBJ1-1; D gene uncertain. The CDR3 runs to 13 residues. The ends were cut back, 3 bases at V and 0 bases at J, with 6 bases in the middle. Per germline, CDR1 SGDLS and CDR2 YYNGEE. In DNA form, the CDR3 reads TGTGCCAGCAGCGCGGATATGAACACTGAAGCTTTCTTT. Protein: CASSADMNTEAFF.

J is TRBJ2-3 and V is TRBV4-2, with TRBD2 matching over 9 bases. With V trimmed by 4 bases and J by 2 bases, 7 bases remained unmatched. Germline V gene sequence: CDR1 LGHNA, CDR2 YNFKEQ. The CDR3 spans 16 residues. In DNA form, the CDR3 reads TGTGCCAGCAGCCTGAACGGACTAGCGACCACAGATACGCAGTATTTT. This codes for CASSLNGLATTDTQYF.

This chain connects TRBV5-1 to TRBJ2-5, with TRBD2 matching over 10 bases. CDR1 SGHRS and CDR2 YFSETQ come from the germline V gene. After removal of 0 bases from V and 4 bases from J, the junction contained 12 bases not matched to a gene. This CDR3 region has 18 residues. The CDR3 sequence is CASSLGVAGGNRGETQYF. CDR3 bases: TGCGCCAGCAGCTTGGGGGTAGCGGGAGGAAACCGGGGAGAGACCCAGTACTTC.

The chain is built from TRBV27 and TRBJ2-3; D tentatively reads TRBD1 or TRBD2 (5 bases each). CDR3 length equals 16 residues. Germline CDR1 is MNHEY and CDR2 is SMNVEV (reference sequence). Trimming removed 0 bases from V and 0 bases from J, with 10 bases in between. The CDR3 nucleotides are TGTGCCAGCAGTTTATCGGGGGACGGTAGCACAGATACGCAGTATTTT. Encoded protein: CASSLSGDGSTDTQYF.

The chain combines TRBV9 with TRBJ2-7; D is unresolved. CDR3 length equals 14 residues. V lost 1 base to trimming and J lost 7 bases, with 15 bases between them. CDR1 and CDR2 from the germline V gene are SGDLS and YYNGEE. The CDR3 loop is CASSVNGGEREQYF. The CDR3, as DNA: TGTGCCAGCAGCGTAAACGGTGGCGAGAGGGAGCAGTACTTC.

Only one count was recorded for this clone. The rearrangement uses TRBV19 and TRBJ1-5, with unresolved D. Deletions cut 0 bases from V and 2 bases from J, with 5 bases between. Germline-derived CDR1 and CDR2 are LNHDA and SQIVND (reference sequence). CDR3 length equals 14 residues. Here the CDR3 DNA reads TGTGCCAGTAGTATAGACGGGGGCAATCAGCCCCAGCATTTT. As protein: CASSIDGGNQPQHF.

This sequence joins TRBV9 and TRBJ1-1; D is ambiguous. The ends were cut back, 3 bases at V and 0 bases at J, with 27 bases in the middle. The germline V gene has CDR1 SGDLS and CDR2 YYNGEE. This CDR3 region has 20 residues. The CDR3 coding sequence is TGTGCCAGCAGCGCCCACGCCGGGTTGGAGGTGACAAGGGTGAACACTGAAGCTTTCTTT. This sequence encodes CASSAHAGLEVTRVNTEAFF.

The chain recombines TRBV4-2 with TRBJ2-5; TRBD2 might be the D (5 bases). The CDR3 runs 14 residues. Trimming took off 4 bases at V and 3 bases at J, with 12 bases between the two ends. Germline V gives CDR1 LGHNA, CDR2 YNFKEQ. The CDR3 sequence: CASSPRGSEETQYF. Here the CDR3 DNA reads TGTGCCAGCAGCCCCCGTGGTAGCGAAGAGACCCAGTACTTC.